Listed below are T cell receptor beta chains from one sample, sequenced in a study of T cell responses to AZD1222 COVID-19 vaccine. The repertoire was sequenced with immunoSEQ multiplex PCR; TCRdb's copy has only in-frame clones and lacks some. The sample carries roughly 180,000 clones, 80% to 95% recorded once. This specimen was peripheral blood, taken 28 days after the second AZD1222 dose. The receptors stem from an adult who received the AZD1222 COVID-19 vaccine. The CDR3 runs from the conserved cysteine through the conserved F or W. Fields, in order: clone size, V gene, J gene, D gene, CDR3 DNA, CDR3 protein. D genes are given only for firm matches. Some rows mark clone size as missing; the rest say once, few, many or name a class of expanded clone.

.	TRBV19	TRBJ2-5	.	TGTGCCAGTAGTATAGATTCCTGGGAGACCCAGTACTTC	CASSIDSWETQYF
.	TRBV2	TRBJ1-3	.	TGTGCCAGCAGTACAAAAAGGTCTGGAAACACCATATATTTT	CASSTKRSGNTIYF
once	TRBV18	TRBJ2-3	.	TGTGCCAGCTCACCCCTAGGAAGCACAGATACGCAGTATTTT	CASSPLGSTDTQYF
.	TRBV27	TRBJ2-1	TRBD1	TGTGCCAGCAGTTTAGGGACAGGGGGCTATGAGCAGTTCTTC	CASSLGTGGYEQFF
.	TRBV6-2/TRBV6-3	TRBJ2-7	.	TGTGCCAGCAGTCCCATTTTCGGGGAAGAGTACTTC	CASSPIFGEEYF
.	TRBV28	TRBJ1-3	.	TGTGCCAGCAGTTTCGGCTCGGCGGGCGGAAACACCATATATTTT	CASSFGSAGGNTIYF
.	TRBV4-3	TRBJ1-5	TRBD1	TGCGCCCTCCCCATGCGGACAGGGGGCCATCAGCCCCAGCATTTT	CALPMRTGGHQPQHF
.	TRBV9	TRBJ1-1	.	TGTGCCAGCAGCGCCAGGGACACTGAAGCTTTCTTT	CASSARDTEAFF
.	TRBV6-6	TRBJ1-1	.	TGTGCCAGCAGTTACGAAGGGTCGGACACTGAAGCTTTCTTT	CASSYEGSDTEAFF
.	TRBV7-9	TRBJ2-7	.	TGTGCCAGCAGCTTATTACAGGGATATAACCAGGGGCAGTACTTC	CASSLLQGYNQGQYF
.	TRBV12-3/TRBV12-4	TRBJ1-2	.	TGTGCCAGCAGTTTTGGTGCTGGCTACACCTTC	CASSFGAGYTF
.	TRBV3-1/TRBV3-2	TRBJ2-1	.	TGTGCCAGCAGCCTACTACAAAATGAGCAGTTCTTC	CASSLLQNEQFF
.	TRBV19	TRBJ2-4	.	TGTGCCAGTAGTATCATTAGGGCGGGGGCCAAAAACATTCAGTACTTC	CASSIIRAGAKNIQYF
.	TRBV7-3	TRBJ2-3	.	TGTGCCAGCAGCTTATCTTGGTCCCAAGATACGCAGTATTTT	CASSLSWSQDTQYF
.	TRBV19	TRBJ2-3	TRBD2	TGTGCCAGTAGTATAGGGGTCGGGGGGAGCACAGATACGCAGTATTTT	CASSIGVGGSTDTQYF
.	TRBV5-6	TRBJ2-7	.	TGTGCCAGCAGCACGCTGGGGGGAACCTCCTCCTACGAGCAGTACTTC	CASSTLGGTSSYEQYF
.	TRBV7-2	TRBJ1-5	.	TGTGCCAGCAGCTTAGACAGGGGCAATCAGCCCCAGCATTTT	CASSLDRGNQPQHF
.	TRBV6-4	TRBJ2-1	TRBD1	TGTGCCAGCAGTACAGGGGGAAAGGGTTACAATGAGCAGTTCTTC	CASSTGGKGYNEQFF
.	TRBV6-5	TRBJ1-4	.	TGTGCCAGCAGTTACGAAGGCAGAGAGAATGAAAAACTGTTTTTT	CASSYEGRENEKLFF
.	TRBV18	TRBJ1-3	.	TGTGCCAGCTCACCGACCGGGGGCTCTGGAAACACCATATATTTT	CASSPTGGSGNTIYF
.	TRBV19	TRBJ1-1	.	TGTGCCAGTAATTGGGGAGGAACTGGCGGATCCACTGAAGCTTTCTTT	CASNWGGTGGSTEAFF
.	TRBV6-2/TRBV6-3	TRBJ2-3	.	TGTGCCAGCAGTAGGGACCGCCCGCCAGATACGCAGTATTTT	CASSRDRPPDTQYF
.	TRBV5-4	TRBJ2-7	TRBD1	TGTGCCAGCAGCGCCTTGCTACCCGGGACAGGGGACTACGAGCAGTACTTC	CASSALLPGTGDYEQYF
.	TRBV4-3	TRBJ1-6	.	TGCGCCAGCAGCCAAGATGTGGGGACAACCCTAGGGAATTCACCCCTCCACTTT	CASSQDVGTTLGNSPLHF